The rows below give T cell receptor beta chains drawn from one sample of a study of cytomegalovirus exposure and HLA in healthy donors. Generated by immunoSEQ multiplex PCR, the TCRdb table keeps only in-frame clones and is missing some. The table shows some 91,000 clones, with around 76% occurring only once. The specimen sequenced was PBMCs. The receptors come from a man aged 40-49 years in good health and CMV-seropositive. Each CDR3 is given with its conserved first and last residue. The D gene is left open where the match is weak. Clone size appears in some rows only: once, few, many, or a class for an expanded clone.

clone_size,j_call,v_call,d_call,cdr3_aa,cdr3_nt
.,TRBJ1-1,TRBV27,.,CASRFGTLYTEAFF,TGTGCCAGCAGATTCGGGACACTTTACACTGAAGCTTTCTTT
few,TRBJ2-7,TRBV4-1,.,CASSQELITGYEQYF,TGCGCCAGCAGCCAGGAACTAATAACAGGGTACGAGCAGTACTTC
.,TRBJ2-7,TRBV6-5,.,CASSRQSPPYEQYF,TGTGCCAGCAGTCGACAATCACCACCCTACGAGCAGTACTTC
once,TRBJ1-2,TRBV18,.,CASSPGGSYGYTF,TGTGCCAGCTCACCAGGGGGCAGCTATGGCTACACCTTC
.,TRBJ1-4,TRBV6-5,TRBD1,CASSGRQGEKLFF,TGTGCCAGCAGTGGTCGACAGGGGGAAAAACTGTTTTTT
.,TRBJ1-2,TRBV5-6,.,CASSHGVQGTYGYTF,TGTGCCAGCAGCCATGGGGTTCAGGGGACCTATGGCTACACCTTC
.,TRBJ2-5,TRBV11-2,TRBD1,CASSLGTGVRREQYF,TGTGCCAGCAGCTTGGGGACAGGGGTAAGACGGGAGCAGTACTTC
.,TRBJ2-3,TRBV9,.,CASSTHRVMGSDTQYF,TGTGCCAGCAGCACCCACAGGGTGATGGGCTCAGATACGCAGTATTTT
.,TRBJ2-5,TRBV21-1,.,CASGPPGQRKETQYF,TGTGCCAGCGGACCACCGGGACAGAGAAAAGAGACCCAGTACTTC
.,TRBJ2-3,TRBV5-4,TRBD2,CASSLAQRGLVDTQYF,TGTGCCAGCAGCTTAGCGCAGCGGGGGTTGGTTGATACGCAGTATTTT
.,TRBJ2-7,TRBV6-1,TRBD2,CASSDSGDAEQYF,TGTGCCAGCAGTGACAGCGGGGATGCCGAGCAGTACTTC
.,TRBJ1-2,TRBV6-6,.,CASSYRGYGYTF,TGTGCCAGCAGTTACCGGGGCTATGGCTACACCTTC
.,TRBJ1-1,TRBV11-3,.,CASSLSGNTEAFF,TGTGCCAGCAGCTTATCCGGGAACACTGAAGCTTTCTTT
.,TRBJ2-1,TRBV6-1,.,CASSEVGSSYNEQFF,TGTGCCAGCAGTGAAGTGGGGAGCTCCTACAATGAGCAGTTCTTC
.,TRBJ2-7,TRBV5-1,.,CASSLAPPPYEQYF,TGCGCCAGCAGCTTGGCCCCTCCCCCCTACGAGCAGTACTTC
.,TRBJ2-1,TRBV19,TRBD2,CASTPLAGWGEQFF,TGTGCCAGTACCCCACTAGCGGGCTGGGGTGAGCAGTTCTTC
.,TRBJ2-1,TRBV5-1,.,CASSQDTNSYNEQFF,TGCGCCAGCAGCCAGGACACTAACTCCTACAATGAGCAGTTCTTC
few,TRBJ2-1,TRBV19,TRBD2,CASSTPSFIAGGGEQFF,TGTGCCAGTAGTACCCCCTCTTTTATAGCGGGGGGAGGGGAGCAGTTCTTC
.,TRBJ2-3,TRBV5-1,.,CASSLGNYNTDTQYF,TGCGCCAGCAGCTTGGGTAACTACAACACAGATACGCAGTATTTT
few,TRBJ2-7,TRBV25-1,TRBD1,CATGQGVYEQYF,TGTGCCACCGGACAGGGGGTCTACGAGCAGTACTTC
.,TRBJ1-4,TRBV7-6,TRBD1,CASSLGWDRGREKLFF,TGTGCCAGCAGCTTAGGATGGGACAGGGGACGAGAAAAACTGTTTTTT
.,TRBJ2-6,TRBV7-8,TRBD1,CASSLRDSHSGANVLTF,TGTGCCAGCAGCTTAAGGGACAGTCACTCTGGGGCCAACGTCCTGACTTTC
.,TRBJ2-3,TRBV5-4,TRBD1,CASSVDRGRADTQYF,TGTGCCAGCAGCGTTGACAGGGGGAGGGCAGATACGCAGTATTTT
.,TRBJ2-7,TRBV7-2,.,CASSSWLPGRTEQYF,TGTGCCAGCAGCTCGTGGCTCCCGGGTCGCACCGAGCAGTACTTC
.,TRBJ1-4,TRBV27,TRBD1,CASRPLAGGEKLFF,TGTGCCAGCAGGCCACTTGCAGGGGGCGAAAAACTGTTTTTT
few,TRBJ1-1,TRBV7-2,.,CASSPGQANTEAFF,TGTGCCAGCAGCCCGGGACAAGCGAACACTGAAGCTTTCTTT
.,TRBJ2-7,TRBV7-2,TRBD1,CASSFLGTGGDEQYF,TGTGCCAGCAGCTTTCTCGGGACAGGGGGTGACGAGCAGTACTTC
.,TRBJ1-4,TRBV5-1,.,CASSLAAGGAEDEKLFF,TGCGCCAGCAGCTTGGCCGCGGGGGGAGCTGAGGATGAAAAACTGTTTTTT
.,TRBJ2-2,TRBV5-1,TRBD2,CASSLTGGGRTGELFF,TGCGCCAGCAGCTTGACCGGGGGGGGCCGAACCGGGGAGCTGTTTTTT
few,TRBJ1-2,TRBV10-3,.,CAISEGASNYGYTF,TGTGCCATCAGTGAAGGGGCCTCCAACTATGGCTACACCTTC
.,TRBJ2-1,TRBV29-1,TRBD1,CSVPPGQRFSYNEQFF,TGCAGCGTTCCTCCGGGACAGAGATTCTCCTACAATGAGCAGTTCTTC
.,TRBJ2-1,TRBV9,TRBD2,CASARFSGSNTPNEQFF,TGTGCCAGCGCGAGGTTTAGCGGGAGTAATACCCCCAATGAGCAGTTCTTC
.,TRBJ2-3,TRBV11-2,TRBD2,CASSLEGLPTDTQYF,TGTGCCAGCAGCTTAGAGGGACTACCCACAGATACGCAGTATTTT
once,TRBJ2-1,TRBV7-9,.,CASSSLWATNNEQFF,TGTGCCAGCAGCTCACTCTGGGCCACGAACAATGAGCAGTTCTTC
.,TRBJ2-7,TRBV5-6,.,CVSSLLQGGRRNEQYF,TGTGTCAGCAGCTTACTACAGGGCGGGAGAAGGAACGAGCAGTACTTC
.,TRBJ2-4,TRBV5-1,TRBD1,CASRGTGADIQYF,TGCGCCAGCAGGGGGACAGGGGCGGACATTCAGTACTTC
.,TRBJ2-7,TRBV6-5,TRBD2,CASSSLREVSYEQYF,TGTGCCAGCAGTTCCCTGCGGGAGGTCTCCTACGAGCAGTACTTC
.,TRBJ2-7,TRBV5-4,TRBD2,CASSGYGLAGALRYEQYF,TGTGCCAGCAGCGGATACGGACTAGCGGGGGCCCTACGGTACGAGCAGTACTTC
.,TRBJ1-1,TRBV4-1,.,CASSQEYRDTEAFF,TGCGCCAGCAGCCAAGAATACAGGGACACTGAAGCTTTCTTT
.,TRBJ2-5,TRBV6-6,TRBD2,CASSYGSGSRETQYF,TGTGCCAGCAGTTACGGTAGCGGGAGTCGGGAGACCCAGTACTTC
once,TRBJ2-7,TRBV29-1,.,CSVARDSGTYEQYF,TGCAGCGTCGCTCGCGACTCCGGGACCTACGAGCAGTACTTC
once,TRBJ1-2,TRBV6-5,.,CASSGTGYGYTF,TGTGCCAGCAGTGGTACAGGGTATGGCTACACCTTC
.,TRBJ1-5,TRBV6-1,.,CASSDQIRVPGQPQHF,TGTGCCAGCAGTGACCAAATCCGGGTCCCTGGTCAGCCCCAGCATTTT
.,TRBJ2-2,TRBV6-6,TRBD2,CASTQMTSGPGELFF,TGTGCCAGCACCCAAATGACTAGCGGGCCCGGGGAGCTGTTTTTT
once,TRBJ2-5,TRBV9,TRBD2,CASSVGLAGWGANQETQYF,TGTGCCAGCAGCGTAGGTCTAGCGGGATGGGGGGCGAACCAAGAGACCCAGTACTTC
.,TRBJ2-1,TRBV28,.,CASIDNLYNEQFF,TGTGCCAGCATCGACAACCTATACAATGAGCAGTTCTTC
.,TRBJ2-5,TRBV28,TRBD1,CASSLRRTGGYGPTQYF,TGTGCCAGCAGTTTACGGAGGACAGGGGGCTACGGACCGACCCAGTACTTC